This T cell receptor beta chain was captured in a study of T cells in women clearing cervical HPV infection. On this clone: The read finishes 3 residues shy of the CDR3 end, and the germline J gene is used to complete it.

Germline values: CDR1 SGHRS, CDR2 YFSETQ. Trimming cost V 0 bases and J 0 bases, with 9 bases left between them. This CDR3 has 15 amino acids. The table came from immunoSEQ multiplex PCR; TCRdb's copy has only in-frame clones and leaves some out. The listing records roughly 20,000 clones. Sequencing was carried out using blood buffy coat. The sequence was collected from a woman between 18 and 70 years old with a cervical HPV16 infection that either progressed to CIN3+ or cleared (not recorded which). This sequence joins TRBV5-1 and TRBJ1-1; the D is unclear. The DNA read from the CDR3 is TGCGCCAGCAGCTTGGGCTCTGGGCTGAACACTGAA. Amino acids: CASSLGSGLNTE. The whole CDR3 protein reads CASSLGSGLNTEAFF. The whole variable domain, remainder taken from reference TRBV5-1 and TRBJ1-1, is KAGVTQTPRYLIKTRGQQVTLSCSPISGHRSVSWYQQTPGQGLQFLFEYFSETQRNKGNFPGRFSGRQFSNSRSEMNVSTLELGDSALYLCASSLGSGLNTEAFFGQGTRLTVV.